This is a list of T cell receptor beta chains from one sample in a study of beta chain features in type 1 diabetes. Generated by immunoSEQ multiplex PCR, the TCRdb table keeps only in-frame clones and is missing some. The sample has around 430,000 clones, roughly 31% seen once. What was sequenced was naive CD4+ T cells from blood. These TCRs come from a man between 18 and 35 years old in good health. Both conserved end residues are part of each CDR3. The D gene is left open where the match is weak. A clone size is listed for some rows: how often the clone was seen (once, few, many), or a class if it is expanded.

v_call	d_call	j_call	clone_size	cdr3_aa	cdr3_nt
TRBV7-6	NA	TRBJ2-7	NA	CASSLVFPGANYEQYF	TGTGCCAGCAGCTTAGTGTTCCCGGGAGCTAACTACGAGCAGTACTTC
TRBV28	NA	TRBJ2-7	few	CASSSNPARPHEQYF	TGTGCCAGCAGTTCCAATCCGGCGAGGCCCCACGAGCAGTACTTC
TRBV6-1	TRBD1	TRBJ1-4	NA	CASSSRGQYEKLFF	TGTGCCAGCAGTAGCCGGGGACAGTATGAAAAACTGTTTTTT
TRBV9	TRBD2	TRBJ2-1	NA	CASSVEPLPREGRRNEQFF	TGTGCCAGCAGCGTAGAGCCCTTGCCGAGGGAGGGCCGTAGGAATGAGCAGTTCTTC
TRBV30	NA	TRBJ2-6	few	CAWSEGHHSGANVLTF	TGTGCCTGGAGTGAGGGACACCACTCTGGGGCCAACGTCCTGACTTTC
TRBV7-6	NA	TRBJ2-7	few	CASSLARDYEQYF	TGTGCCAGCAGCTTAGCCCGGGACTACGAGCAGTACTTC
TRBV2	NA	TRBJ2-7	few	CASSEVNTYQYF	TGTGCCAGCAGTGAAGTAAACACCTATCAGTACTTC
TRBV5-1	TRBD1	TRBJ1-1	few	CASSSTGQLNTEAFF	TGCGCCAGCAGCTCCACGGGACAGCTGAACACTGAAGCTTTCTTT
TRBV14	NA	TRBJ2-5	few	CASSPFRGQETQYF	TGTGCCAGCAGCCCCTTCCGGGGACAAGAGACCCAGTACTTC
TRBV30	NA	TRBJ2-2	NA	CAWSVPYTGELFF	TGTGCCTGGAGTGTACCATACACCGGGGAGCTGTTTTTT
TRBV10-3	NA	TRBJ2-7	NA	CAIAAQTGIYEQYF	TGTGCCATCGCAGCCCAAACAGGCATCTACGAGCAGTACTTC
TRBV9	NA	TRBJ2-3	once	CASSVVGRTDTQYF	TGTGCCAGCAGCGTAGTGGGGAGAACAGATACGCAGTATTTT
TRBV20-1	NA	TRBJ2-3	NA	CSASRGDTQYF	TGCAGTGCTAGTCGAGGGGATACGCAGTATTTT
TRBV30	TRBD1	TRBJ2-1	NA	CAWNPGQGWFEQFF	TGTGCCTGGAACCCGGGACAGGGATGGTTTGAGCAGTTCTTC
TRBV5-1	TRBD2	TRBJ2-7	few	CASRTLAGGYEQYF	TGCGCCAGCCGGACGCTAGCGGGAGGGTACGAGCAGTACTTC
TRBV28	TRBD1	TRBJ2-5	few	CASRQGAETQYF	TGTGCCAGCAGGCAGGGGGCCGAGACCCAGTACTTC
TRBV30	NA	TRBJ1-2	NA	CAWSVGRGYTF	TGTGCCTGGAGTGTAGGGCGCGGCTACACCTTC
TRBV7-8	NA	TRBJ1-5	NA	CASSLERLPKPQHF	TGTGCCAGCAGCTTAGAGCGTCTCCCGAAGCCCCAGCATTTT
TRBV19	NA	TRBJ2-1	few	CASSRQNEQFF	TGTGCCAGTAGTAGACAGAATGAGCAGTTCTTC
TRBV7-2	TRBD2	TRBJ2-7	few	CASSPGTSADEQYF	TGTGCCAGCAGCCCCGGGACTAGCGCCGACGAGCAGTACTTC
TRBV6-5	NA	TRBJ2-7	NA	CASSYRESSYEQYF	TGTGCCAGCAGTTACCGGGAGAGCTCCTACGAGCAGTACTTC
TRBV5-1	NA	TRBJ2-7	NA	CASSPRPKDYEQYF	TGCGCCAGCAGCCCCCGCCCGAAAGACTACGAGCAGTACTTC
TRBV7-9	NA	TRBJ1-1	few	CASSALPRGGTEAFF	TGTGCCAGCAGCGCCTTGCCCAGGGGAGGTACTGAAGCTTTCTTT
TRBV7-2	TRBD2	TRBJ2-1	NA	CASSPGLASSYNEQFF	TGTGCCAGCAGTCCCGGACTAGCTAGCTCCTACAATGAGCAGTTCTTC
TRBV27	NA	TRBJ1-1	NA	CASSLDPGAGWGEAFF	TGTGCCAGCAGTTTAGATCCCGGGGCAGGGTGGGGAGAAGCTTTCTTT
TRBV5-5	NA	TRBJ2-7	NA	CASSSEILSSYEQYF	TGTGCCAGCAGCTCCGAAATACTGAGCTCCTACGAGCAGTACTTC
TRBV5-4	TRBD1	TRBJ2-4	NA	CASSPLPGTGFGAKNIQYF	TGTGCCAGCAGCCCGCTTCCCGGGACAGGGTTCGGTGCCAAAAACATTCAGTACTTC
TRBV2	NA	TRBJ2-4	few	CASSPQGEVIQYF	TGTGCCAGCAGTCCCCAGGGGGAGGTCATTCAGTACTTC
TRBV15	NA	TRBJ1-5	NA	CATSGDASNQPQHF	TGTGCCACCAGCGGGGACGCTAGCAATCAGCCCCAGCATTTT
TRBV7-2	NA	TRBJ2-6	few	CASSLAGSSNVLTF	TGTGCCAGCAGCTTAGCCGGATCATCCAACGTCCTGACTTTC
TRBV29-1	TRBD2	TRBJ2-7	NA	CSVDGGDEQYF	TGCAGCGTTGATGGGGGGGACGAGCAGTACTTC
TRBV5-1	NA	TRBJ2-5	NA	CASSLAGTEETQYF	TGCGCCAGCAGCTTGGCGGGGACCGAAGAGACCCAGTACTTC
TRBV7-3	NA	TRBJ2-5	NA	CASSPGPQETQYF	TGTGCCAGCAGTCCGGGACCCCAAGAGACCCAGTACTTC
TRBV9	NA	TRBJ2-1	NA	CASSAARGENEQFF	TGTGCCAGCAGCGCGGCCAGGGGGGAGAATGAGCAGTTCTTC
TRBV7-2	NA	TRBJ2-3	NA	CASSQDFFTDTQYF	TGTGCCAGCAGTCAGGATTTCTTCACAGATACGCAGTATTTT
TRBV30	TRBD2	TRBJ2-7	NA	CAGRGAYEQYF	TGTGCCGGGAGGGGAGCTTACGAGCAGTACTTC
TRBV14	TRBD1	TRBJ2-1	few	CASSTGQGPYNEQFF	TGTGCCAGCAGCACGGGACAGGGCCCCTACAATGAGCAGTTCTTC
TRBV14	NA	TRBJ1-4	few	CASSHTEKLFF	TGTGCCAGCAGCCACACAGAAAAACTGTTTTTT
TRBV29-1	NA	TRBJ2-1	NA	CSVDQTYNEQFF	TGCAGCGTTGACCAAACCTACAATGAGCAGTTCTTC
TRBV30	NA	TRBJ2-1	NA	CAWSDEGLAEQFF	TGTGCCTGGAGTGACGAGGGGCTGGCTGAGCAGTTCTTC
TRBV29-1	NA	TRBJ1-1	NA	CSVLLMNTEAFF	TGCAGCGTCCTCCTGATGAACACTGAAGCTTTCTTT
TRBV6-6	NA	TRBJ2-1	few	CASREQAWDNEQFF	TGTGCCAGCAGAGAACAGGCTTGGGACAATGAGCAGTTCTTC
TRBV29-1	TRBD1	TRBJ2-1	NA	CSVAKTGNYNEQFF	TGCAGCGTCGCTAAGACAGGGAATTACAATGAGCAGTTCTTC
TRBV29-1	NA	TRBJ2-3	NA	CSVDSGSTDTQYF	TGCAGCGTCGACAGCGGGAGCACAGATACGCAGTATTTT
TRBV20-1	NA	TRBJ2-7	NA	CSARRDEQYF	TGCAGTGCTAGGAGGGACGAGCAGTACTTC
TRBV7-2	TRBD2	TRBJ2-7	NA	CASSPRVGLAGGSYEQYF	TGTGCCAGCAGCCCCCGCGTCGGGCTAGCGGGAGGGTCCTACGAGCAGTACTTC
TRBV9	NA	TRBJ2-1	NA	CASSPGDTYNEQFF	TGTGCCAGCAGCCCCGGGGACACGTACAATGAGCAGTTCTTC
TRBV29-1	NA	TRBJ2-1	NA	CSVARAGYNEQFF	TGCAGCGTTGCCAGAGCGGGCTACAATGAGCAGTTCTTC
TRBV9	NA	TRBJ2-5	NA	CASSVEVRGSQETQYF	TGTGCCAGCAGCGTAGAGGTCCGAGGGAGTCAGGAGACCCAGTACTTC
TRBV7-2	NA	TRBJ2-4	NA	CASSLGPRNQYF	TGTGCCAGCAGCCTGGGCCCCCGGAATCAGTACTTC
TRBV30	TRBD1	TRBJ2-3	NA	CAWRGTVNLPDTQYF	TGTGCCTGGAGGGGGACAGTTAATCTCCCAGATACGCAGTATTTT
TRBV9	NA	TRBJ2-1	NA	CASSAPPGASYNEQFF	TGTGCCAGCAGCGCCCCTCCAGGGGCCTCCTACAATGAGCAGTTCTTC
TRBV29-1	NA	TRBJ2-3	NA	CSVVRLGPDTQYF	TGCAGCGTTGTGCGCCTCGGGCCAGATACGCAGTATTTT
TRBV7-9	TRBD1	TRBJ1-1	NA	CASSPDRALNTEAFF	TGTGCCAGCAGCCCCGACAGGGCTCTGAACACTGAAGCTTTCTTT
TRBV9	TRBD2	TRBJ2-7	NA	CASSPKLATLYEQYF	TGTGCCAGCAGCCCGAAACTAGCGACCCTCTACGAGCAGTACTTC
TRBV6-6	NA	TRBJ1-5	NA	CASSYRGASNQPQHF	TGTGCCAGCAGTTACCGTGGGGCGTCCAATCAGCCCCAGCATTTT
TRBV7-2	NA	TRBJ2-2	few	CASRQGVRNTGELFF	TGTGCCAGCAGGCAGGGTGTTAGGAACACCGGGGAGCTGTTTTTT
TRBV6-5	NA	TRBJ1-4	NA	CASSYGNEKLFF	TGTGCCAGCAGTTACGGAAATGAAAAACTGTTTTTT
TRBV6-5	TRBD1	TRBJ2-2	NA	CASSSSGTGGSGELFF	TGTGCCAGCAGTTCCTCCGGGACAGGGGGGTCCGGGGAGCTGTTTTTT